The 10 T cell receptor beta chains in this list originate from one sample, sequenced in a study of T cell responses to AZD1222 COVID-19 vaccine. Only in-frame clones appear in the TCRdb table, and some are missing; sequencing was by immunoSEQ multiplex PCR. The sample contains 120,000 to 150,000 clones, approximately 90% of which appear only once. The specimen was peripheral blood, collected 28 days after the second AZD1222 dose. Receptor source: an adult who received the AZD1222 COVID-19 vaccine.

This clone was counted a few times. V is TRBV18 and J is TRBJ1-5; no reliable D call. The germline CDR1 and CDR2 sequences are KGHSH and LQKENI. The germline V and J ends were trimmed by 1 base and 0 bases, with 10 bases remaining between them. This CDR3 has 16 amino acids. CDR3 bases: TGTGCCAGCTCACCACAACCACTTGATAGCAATCAGCCCCAGCATTTT. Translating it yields CASSPQPLDSNQPQHF.

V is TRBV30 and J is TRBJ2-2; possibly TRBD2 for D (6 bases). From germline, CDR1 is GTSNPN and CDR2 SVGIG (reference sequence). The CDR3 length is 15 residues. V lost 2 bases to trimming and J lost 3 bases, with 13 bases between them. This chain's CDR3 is CAWSQEGWYTGELFF. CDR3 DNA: TGTGCCTGGAGTCAGGAGGGCTGGTACACCGGGGAGCTGTTTTTT.

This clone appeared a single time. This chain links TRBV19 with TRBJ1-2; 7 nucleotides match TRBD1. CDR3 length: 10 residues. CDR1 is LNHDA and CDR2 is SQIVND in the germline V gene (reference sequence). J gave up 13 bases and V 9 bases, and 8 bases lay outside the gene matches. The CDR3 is CASGGQIATF. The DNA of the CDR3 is TGTGCCAGCGGGGGACAGATTGCCACCTTC.

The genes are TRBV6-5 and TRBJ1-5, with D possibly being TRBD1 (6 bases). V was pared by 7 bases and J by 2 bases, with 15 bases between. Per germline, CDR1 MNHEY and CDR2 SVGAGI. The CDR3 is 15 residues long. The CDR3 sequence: CASTLPEGGNQPQHF. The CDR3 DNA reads TGTGCCAGCACCCTCCCTGAGGGGGGCAATCAGCCCCAGCATTTT.

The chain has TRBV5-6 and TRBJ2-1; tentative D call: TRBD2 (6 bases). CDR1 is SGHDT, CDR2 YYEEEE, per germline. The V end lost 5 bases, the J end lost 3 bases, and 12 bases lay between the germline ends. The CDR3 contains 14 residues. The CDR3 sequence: CASRVAGFYNEQFF. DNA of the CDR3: TGTGCCAGCAGGGTCGCGGGGTTCTACAATGAGCAGTTCTTC.

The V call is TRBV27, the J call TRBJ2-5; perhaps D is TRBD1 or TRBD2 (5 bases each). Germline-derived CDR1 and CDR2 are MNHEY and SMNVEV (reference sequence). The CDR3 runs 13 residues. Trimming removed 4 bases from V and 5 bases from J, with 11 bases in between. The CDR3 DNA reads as TGTGCCAGCAGTTCCACAGGACTGGAGACCCAGTACTTC. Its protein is CASSSTGLETQYF.

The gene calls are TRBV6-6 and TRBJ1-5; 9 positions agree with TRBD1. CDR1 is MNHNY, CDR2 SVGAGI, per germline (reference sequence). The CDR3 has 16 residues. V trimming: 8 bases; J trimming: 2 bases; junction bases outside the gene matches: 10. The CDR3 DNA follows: TGTGCCAGCCGGGACAGGGTTTTTTCAGGCAATCAGCCCCAGCATTTT. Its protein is CASRDRVFSGNQPQHF.

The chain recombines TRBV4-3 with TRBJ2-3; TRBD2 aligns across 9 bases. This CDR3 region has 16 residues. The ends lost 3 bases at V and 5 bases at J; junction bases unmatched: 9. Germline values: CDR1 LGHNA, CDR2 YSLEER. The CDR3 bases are TGCGCCAGCAGCCAGTCAATAGCGGGAGTTGAAGATACGCAGTATTTT. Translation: CASSQSIAGVEDTQYF.

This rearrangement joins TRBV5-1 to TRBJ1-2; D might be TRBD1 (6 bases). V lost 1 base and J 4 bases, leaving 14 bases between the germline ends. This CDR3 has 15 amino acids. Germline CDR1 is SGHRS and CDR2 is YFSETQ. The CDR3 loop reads CASSLHNRVGYGYTF. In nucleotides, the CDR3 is TGCGCCAGCAGCTTGCATAACAGGGTGGGCTATGGCTACACCTTC.

The CDR3 region is CASSLAYLGPYEQYF. The CDR3 DNA reads as TGTGCCAGCAGCTTAGCGTATTTGGGCCCCTACGAGCAGTACTTC. The rearrangement links TRBV7-8 to TRBJ2-7; D gene ambiguous. This CDR3 contains 15 residues. Trimming stripped 0 bases from V and 2 bases from J, with 11 bases between. The V gene's germline CDR1 is SGHVS and CDR2 FQNEAQ.